This T cell receptor beta chain stems from a study of T-cell reconstitution after alpha-beta-depleted transplantation in children. Researchers prepared the TCRbeta library using unique molecular identifiers, the study reports. TCRdb reanalysed the PCR reads using MiXCR and keeps one entry per CDR3 protein. The sample contains 500,000 to 750,000 distinct CDR3 sequences, 25% to 30% of which appear only once. As regards this clonotype: Its antigen is not known.

Findings and limits, study-wide: In some patients, recipient T cells and intrathymic progenitors surviving conditioning explained high day-60 diversity. Expanded graft clones, several hundred of them, were reportedly the source of alpha-beta T cells about two months after transplant. A year had passed since transplant, and T-cell counts and diversity by then came mostly from newly produced T cells.

The CDR3 length is 16 residues. V was clipped by 1 base and J by 1 base, with 14 bases between them. Germline CDR1 and CDR2: SGHNT and YYREEE (reference sequence). Specimen: PBMCs, collected before TCRalphabeta/CD19-depleted stem cell transplant. The clonotype originates from a boy under two years old with Wiskott-Aldrich syndrome, due to receive a stem cell transplant. This chain joins TRBV5-4 and TRBJ2-5; D might be TRBD1 (6 bases). CDR3 region: CASSLLGGNSQETQYF. CDR3 coding DNA: TGTGCCAGCAGCTTGCTTGGGGGCAATAGCCAAGAGACCCAGTACTTC.